The clone carrying this T cell receptor beta chain has just one count. The sample is drawn from a study of T cell changes during pregnancy in multiple sclerosis. The CDR3 contains 14 residues. The V end lost 2 bases, the J end lost 6 bases, and 14 bases lay between the germline ends. Germline CDR1 is SNHLY and CDR2 is FYNNEI. Method: immunoSEQ multiplex PCR; TCRdb's copy keeps in-frame clones and lacks some. Of 26,000 or so clones listed, 89% are singletons. The sequences come from CD8+ T cells from peripheral blood mononuclear cells, collected in the second trimester of pregnancy. V and J are TRBV2 and TRBJ2-7; no definite D call. This TCR was recovered from a female donor with multiple sclerosis, enrolled in a pregnancy study. CDR3 residues: CASSERLDFSEQYF. CDR3 coding DNA: TGTGCCAGCAGTGAAAGGCTAGACTTTTCCGAGCAGTACTTC.